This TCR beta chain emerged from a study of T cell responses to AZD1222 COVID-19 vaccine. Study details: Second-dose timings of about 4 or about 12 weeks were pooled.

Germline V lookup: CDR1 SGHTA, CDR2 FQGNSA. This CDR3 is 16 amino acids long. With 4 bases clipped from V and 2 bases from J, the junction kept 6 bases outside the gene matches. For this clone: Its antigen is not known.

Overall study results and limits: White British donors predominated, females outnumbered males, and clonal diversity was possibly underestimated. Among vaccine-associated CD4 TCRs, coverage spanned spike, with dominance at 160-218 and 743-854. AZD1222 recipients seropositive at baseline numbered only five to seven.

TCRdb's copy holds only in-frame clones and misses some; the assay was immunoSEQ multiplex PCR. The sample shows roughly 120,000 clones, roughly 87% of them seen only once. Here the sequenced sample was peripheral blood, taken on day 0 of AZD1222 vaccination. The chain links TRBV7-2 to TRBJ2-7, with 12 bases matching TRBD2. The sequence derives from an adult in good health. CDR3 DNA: TGTGCCAGCAGCTCTTCTAGCGGGAGGGTCCCCTACGAGCAGTACTTC. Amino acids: CASSSSSGRVPYEQYF.